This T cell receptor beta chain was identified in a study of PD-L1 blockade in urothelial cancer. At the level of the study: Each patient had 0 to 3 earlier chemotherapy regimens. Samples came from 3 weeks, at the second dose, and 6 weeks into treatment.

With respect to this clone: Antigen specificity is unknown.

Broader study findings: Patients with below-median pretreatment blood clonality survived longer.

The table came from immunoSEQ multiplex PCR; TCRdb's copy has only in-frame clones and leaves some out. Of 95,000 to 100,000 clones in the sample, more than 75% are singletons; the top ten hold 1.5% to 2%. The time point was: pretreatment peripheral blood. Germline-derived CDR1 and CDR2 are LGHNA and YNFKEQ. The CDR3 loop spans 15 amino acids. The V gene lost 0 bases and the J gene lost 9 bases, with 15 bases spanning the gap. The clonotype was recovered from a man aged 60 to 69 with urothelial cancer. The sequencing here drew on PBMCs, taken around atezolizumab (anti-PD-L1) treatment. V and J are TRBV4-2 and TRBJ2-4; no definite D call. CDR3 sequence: CASSQEFPLPSIQYF. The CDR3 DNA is TGTGCCAGCAGCCAAGAGTTTCCCCTGCCTAGCATTCAGTACTTC.